Listed here is a single T cell receptor beta chain. Antigen specificity is unknown. The entry originates in a study of T-cell reconstitution after alpha-beta-depleted transplantation in children. Whole-study results and caveats: Several patients had high TCRbeta diversity at day 60; it came from surviving recipient T cells and thymic progenitors. The study reportedly traced alpha-beta T cells about two months after transplant to several hundred expanded graft clones. T-cell numbers and diversity, one year after transplant, stemmed largely from T cells that were newly produced.

It was with unique molecular identifiers that the TCRbeta library was prepared. TCRdb reanalysed the PCR reads using MiXCR and keeps one entry per CDR3 protein. In the table there are some 440,000 distinct CDR3 sequences, roughly 17% of which are singletons. Per germline, CDR1 MDHEN and CDR2 SYDVKM. Trimming left V 3 bases short and J 5 bases short, with 8 bases between. The CDR3 has 13 residues. The sequenced sample was PBMCs, mostly from graft donor cells, obtained 360 days after TCRalphabeta/CD19-depleted stem cell transplant. This TCR was sampled from a boy younger than two who had a stem cell transplant for Wiskott-Aldrich syndrome, so the T cells may come from the graft donor. The rearrangement uses TRBV28 and TRBJ1-5; D is uncertain. The CDR3 coding sequence is TGTGCCAGCAGTTTCGTACGGGATCAGCCCCAGCATTTT. This gives the protein CASSFVRDQPQHF.